What follows is one T cell receptor (beta chain) and its context. Its matching antigen is unknown. This sample includes further DNA sequences coding for the same CDR3. Deep was the level at which the assay was run. Evenly divided among several immunoSEQ plates was the genomic DNA of each subset. Method: immunoSEQ multiplex PCR; TCRdb's copy keeps in-frame clones and lacks some. The table has some 2 million clones, just under 95% seen once. This record belongs to a study of shared clonotypes between healthy human individuals. The study's findings and limits: All-four-donor shared clonotypes had higher generation probabilities than non-shared clonotypes did.

V trimming: 3 bases; J trimming: 2 bases; junction bases outside the gene matches: 1. CDR1 is LGHNA, CDR2 YSLEER, per germline. There are 15 residues in the CDR3. Naive CD8 cells, CD45RO-negative and positively selected for CCR7, excluded terminally differentiated effector memory CD45RA+ cells. This rearrangement joins TRBV4-3 to TRBJ2-7; 13 bases align to TRBD2. The TCR sequence derives from a man younger than 35 in good health. Sequenced input: naive CD8+ T cells sorted from blood. The CDR3 nucleotides read TGCGCCAGCAGCCAGGGGACTAGCGGGACCTACGAGCAGTACTTC. It translates to CASSQGTSGTYEQYF.